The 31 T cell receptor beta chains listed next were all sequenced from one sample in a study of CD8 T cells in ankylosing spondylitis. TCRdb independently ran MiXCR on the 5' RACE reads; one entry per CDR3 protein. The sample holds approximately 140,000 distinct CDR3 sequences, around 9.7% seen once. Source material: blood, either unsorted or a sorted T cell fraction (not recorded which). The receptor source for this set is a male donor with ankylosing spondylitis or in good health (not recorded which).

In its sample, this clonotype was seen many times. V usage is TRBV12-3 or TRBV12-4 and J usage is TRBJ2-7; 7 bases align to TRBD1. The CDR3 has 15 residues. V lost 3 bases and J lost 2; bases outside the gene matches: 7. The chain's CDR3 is CASSFRQGKTYEQYF. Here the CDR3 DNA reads TGTGCCAGCAGTTTCCGACAGGGTAAGACCTACGAGCAGTACTTC.

This CDR3 reads CASSASGYNEQFF. CDR3 coding DNA: TGTGCCAGCAGTGCCTCAGGTTACAATGAGCAGTTCTTC. This chain links TRBV25-1 with TRBJ2-1; no definite D call. Trimming took off 4 bases at V and 4 bases at J, with 8 bases between the two ends. Germline assignment: CDR1 MGHDK and CDR2 SYGVNS. The CDR3 contains 13 residues.

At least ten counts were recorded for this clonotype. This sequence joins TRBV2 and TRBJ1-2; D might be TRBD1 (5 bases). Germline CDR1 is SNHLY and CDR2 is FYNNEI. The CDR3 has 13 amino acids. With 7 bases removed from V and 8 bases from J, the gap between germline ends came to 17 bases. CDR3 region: CASKGGASGGYTF. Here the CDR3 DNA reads TGTGCCAGCAAGGGAGGGGCGTCGGGCGGCTACACCTTC.

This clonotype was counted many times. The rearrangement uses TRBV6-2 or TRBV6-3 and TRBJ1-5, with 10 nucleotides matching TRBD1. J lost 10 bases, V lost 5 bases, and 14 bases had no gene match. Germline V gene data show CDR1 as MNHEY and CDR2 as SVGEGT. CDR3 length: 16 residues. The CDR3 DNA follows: TGTGCCAGCAGTCCATATGGACAGGGGGGGGCCACCCCCCAGCATTTT. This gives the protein CASSPYGQGGATPQHF.

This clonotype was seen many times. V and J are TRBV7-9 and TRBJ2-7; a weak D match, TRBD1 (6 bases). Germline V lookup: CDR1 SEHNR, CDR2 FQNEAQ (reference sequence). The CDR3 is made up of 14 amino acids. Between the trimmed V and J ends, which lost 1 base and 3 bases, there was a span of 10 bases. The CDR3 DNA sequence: TGTGCCAGCAGCTTAGGAGGGGGTTTCTACGAGCAGTACTTC. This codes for CASSLGGGFYEQYF. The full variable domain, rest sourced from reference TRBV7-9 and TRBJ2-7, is DTGVSQNPRHKITKRGQNVTFRCDPISEHNRLYWYRQTLGQGPEFLTYFQNEAQLEKSRLLSDRFSAERPKGSFSTLEIQRTEQGDSAMYLCASSLGGGFYEQYFGPGTRLTVT.

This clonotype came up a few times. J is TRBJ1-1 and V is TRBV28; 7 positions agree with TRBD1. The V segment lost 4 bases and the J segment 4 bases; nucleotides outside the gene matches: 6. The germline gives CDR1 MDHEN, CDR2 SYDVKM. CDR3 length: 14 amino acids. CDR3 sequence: CASSSPTGVTEAFF. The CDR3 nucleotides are TGTGCCAGCAGTTCCCCAACAGGGGTCACTGAAGCTTTCTTT. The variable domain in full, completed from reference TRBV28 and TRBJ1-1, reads DVKVTQSSRYLVKRTGEKVFLECVQDMDHENMFWYRQDPGLGLRLIYFSYDVKMKEKGDIPEGYSVSREKKERFSLILESASTNQTSMYLCASSSPTGVTEAFFGQGTRLTVV.

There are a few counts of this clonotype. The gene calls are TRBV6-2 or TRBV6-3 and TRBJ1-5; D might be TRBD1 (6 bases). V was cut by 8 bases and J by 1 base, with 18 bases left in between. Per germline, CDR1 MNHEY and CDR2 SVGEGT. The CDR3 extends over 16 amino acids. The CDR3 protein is CASGPEGGLSNQPQHF. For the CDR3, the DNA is TGTGCCAGCGGACCCGAGGGGGGCTTGAGCAATCAGCCCCAGCATTTT.

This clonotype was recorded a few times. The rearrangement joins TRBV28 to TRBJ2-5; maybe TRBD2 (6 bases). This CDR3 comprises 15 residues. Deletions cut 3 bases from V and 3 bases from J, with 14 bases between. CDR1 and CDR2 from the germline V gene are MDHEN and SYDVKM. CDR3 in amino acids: CASSLLRLVEETQYF. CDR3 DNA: TGTGCCAGCAGTTTGCTGCGACTAGTGGAAGAGACCCAGTACTTC.

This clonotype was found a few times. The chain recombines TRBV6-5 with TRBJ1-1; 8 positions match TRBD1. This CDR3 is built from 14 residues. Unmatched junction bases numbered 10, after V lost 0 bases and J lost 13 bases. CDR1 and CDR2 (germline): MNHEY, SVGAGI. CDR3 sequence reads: CASSYSGTGANYFF. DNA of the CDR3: TGTGCCAGCAGTTACTCTGGGACAGGCGCCAATTATTTCTTT.

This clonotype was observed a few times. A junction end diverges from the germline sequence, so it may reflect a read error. The CDR3 protein is CASSQGSVAALRRF. CDR3 coding DNA: TGTGCCAGCAGCCAAGGGTCGGTAGCGGCTTTACGTAGGTTC. The V and J genes are TRBV3-1 and TRBJ2-7, with TRBD2 as a possible D gene (6 bases). Per germline, CDR1 LGHDT and CDR2 YNNKEL (reference sequence). The CDR3 loop spans 14 amino acids.

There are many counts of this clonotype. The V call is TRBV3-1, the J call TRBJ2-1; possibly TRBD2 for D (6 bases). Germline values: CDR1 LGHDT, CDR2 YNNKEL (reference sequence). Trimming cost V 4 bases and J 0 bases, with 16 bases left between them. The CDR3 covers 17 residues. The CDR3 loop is CASSPSGLTSSYNEQFF. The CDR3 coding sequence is TGTGCCAGCAGCCCCTCGGGACTTACTAGCTCCTACAATGAGCAGTTCTTC.

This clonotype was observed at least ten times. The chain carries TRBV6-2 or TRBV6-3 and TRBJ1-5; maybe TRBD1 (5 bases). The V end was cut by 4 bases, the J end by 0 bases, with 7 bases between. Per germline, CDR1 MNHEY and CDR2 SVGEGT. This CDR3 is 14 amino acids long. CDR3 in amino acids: CASSWGLSNQPQHF. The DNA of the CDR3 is TGTGCCAGCAGTTGGGGACTTAGCAATCAGCCCCAGCATTTT.

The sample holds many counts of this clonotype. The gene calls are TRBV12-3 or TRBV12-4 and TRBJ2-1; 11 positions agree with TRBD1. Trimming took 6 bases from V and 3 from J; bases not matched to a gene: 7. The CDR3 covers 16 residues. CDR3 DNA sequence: TGTGCCAGCAGAAAAAGAGGGACAGGGGGCTACAATGAGCAGTTCTTC. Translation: CASRKRGTGGYNEQFF.

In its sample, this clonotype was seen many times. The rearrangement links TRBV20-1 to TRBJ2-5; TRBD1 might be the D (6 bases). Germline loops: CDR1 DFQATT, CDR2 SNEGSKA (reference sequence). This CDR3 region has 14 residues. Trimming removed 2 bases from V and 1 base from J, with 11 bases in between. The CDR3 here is CSARPGVAQETQYF. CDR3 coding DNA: TGCAGTGCTAGACCAGGGGTCGCCCAAGAGACCCAGTACTTC.

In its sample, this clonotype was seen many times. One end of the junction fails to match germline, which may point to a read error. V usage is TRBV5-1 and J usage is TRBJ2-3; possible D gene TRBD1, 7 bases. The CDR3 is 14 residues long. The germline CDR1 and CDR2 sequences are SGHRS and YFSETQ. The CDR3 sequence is CASAPSLGTETRHF. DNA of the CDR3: TGCGCCAGCGCCCCCTCGCTTGGGACAGAGACTAGACATTTT. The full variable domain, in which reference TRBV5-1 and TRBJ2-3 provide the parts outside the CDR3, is KAGVTQTPRYLIKTRGQQVTLSCSPISGHRSVSWYQQTPGQGLQFLFEYFSETQRNKGNFPGRFSGRQFSNSRSEMNVSTLELGDSALYLCASAPSLGTETRHFGPGTRLTVL.

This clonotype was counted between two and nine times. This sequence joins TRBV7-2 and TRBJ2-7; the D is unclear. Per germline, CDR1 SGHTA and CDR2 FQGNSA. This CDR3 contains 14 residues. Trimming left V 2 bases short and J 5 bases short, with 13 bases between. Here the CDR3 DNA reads TGTGCCAGCAGCTTACATGCCTACCCGGACGAGCAGTACTTC. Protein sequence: CASSLHAYPDEQYF.

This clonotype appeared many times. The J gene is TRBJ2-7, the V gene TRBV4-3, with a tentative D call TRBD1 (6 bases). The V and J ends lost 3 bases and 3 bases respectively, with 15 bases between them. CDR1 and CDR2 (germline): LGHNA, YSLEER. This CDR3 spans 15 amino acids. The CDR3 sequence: CASSHGRQGNYEQYF. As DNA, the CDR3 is TGCGCCAGCAGCCATGGTCGGCAGGGGAACTACGAGCAGTACTTC.

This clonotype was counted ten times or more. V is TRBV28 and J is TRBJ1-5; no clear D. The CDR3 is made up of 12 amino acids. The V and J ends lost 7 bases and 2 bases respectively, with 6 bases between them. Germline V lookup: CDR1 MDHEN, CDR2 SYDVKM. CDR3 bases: TGTGCCAGCAAATCTGGCAATCAGCCCCAGCATTTT. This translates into CASKSGNQPQHF.

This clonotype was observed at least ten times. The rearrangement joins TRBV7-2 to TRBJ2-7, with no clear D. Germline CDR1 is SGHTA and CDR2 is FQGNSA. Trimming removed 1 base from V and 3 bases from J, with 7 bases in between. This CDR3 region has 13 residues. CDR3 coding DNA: TGTGCCAGCAGCTTAGATTCCCGCTACGAGCAGTACTTC. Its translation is CASSLDSRYEQYF.

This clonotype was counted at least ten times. The CDR3 nucleotides read TGTGCCAGCAGCCTGACTAGCGGGAGAGACACCGGGGAGCTGTTTTTT. It specifies CASSLTSGRDTGELFF. The chain is built from TRBV12-3 or TRBV12-4 and TRBJ2-2, with 12 positions matching TRBD2. V was pared by 6 bases and J by 3 bases, with 5 bases of the junction left unmatched. There are 16 residues in the CDR3.

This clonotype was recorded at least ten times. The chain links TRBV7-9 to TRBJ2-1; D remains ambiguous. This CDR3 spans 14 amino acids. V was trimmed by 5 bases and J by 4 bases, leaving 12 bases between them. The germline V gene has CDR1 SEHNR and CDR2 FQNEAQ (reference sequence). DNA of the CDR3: TGTGCCAGCAGCGATAGTGGCTCTTACAATGAGCAGTTCTTC. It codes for CASSDSGSYNEQFF.

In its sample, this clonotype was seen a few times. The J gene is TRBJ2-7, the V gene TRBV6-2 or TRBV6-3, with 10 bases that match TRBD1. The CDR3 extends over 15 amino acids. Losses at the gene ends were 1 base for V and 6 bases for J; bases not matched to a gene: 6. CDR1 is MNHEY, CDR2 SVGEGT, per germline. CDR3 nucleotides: TGTGCCAGCAGTTACTTCGGGACAGGGGTTCTCGAGCAGTACTTC. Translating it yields CASSYFGTGVLEQYF.

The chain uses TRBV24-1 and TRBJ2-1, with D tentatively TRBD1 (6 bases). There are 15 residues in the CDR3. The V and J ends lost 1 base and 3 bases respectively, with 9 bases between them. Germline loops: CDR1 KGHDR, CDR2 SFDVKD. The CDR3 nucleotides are TGTGCCACCAGTGATTTACAGACAGGCTACAATGAGCAGTTCTTC. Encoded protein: CATSDLQTGYNEQFF.

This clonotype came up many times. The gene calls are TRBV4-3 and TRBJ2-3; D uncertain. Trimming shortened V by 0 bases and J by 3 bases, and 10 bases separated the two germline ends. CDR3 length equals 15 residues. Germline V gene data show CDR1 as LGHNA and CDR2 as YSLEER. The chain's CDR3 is CASSQDWAPTDTQYF. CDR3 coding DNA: TGCGCCAGCAGCCAAGATTGGGCTCCGACAGATACGCAGTATTTT.

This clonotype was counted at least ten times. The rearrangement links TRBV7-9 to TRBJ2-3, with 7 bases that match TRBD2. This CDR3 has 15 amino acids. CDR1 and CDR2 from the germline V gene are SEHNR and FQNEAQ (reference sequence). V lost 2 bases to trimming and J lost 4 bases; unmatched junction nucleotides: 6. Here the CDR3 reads CASSLTAGRSDTQYF. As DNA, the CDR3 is TGTGCCAGCAGCTTAACAGCGGGAAGGTCAGATACGCAGTATTTT.

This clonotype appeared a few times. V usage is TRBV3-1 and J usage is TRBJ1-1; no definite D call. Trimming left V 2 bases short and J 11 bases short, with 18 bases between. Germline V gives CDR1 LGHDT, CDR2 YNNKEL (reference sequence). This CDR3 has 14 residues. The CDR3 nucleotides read TGTGCCAGCAGCCAATCGGCAGGAGGAGGCAGGGCTTTCTTT. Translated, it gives CASSQSAGGGRAFF. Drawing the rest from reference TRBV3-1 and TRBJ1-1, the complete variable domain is DTAVSQTPKYLVTQMGNDKSIKCEQNLGHDTMYWYKQDSKKFLKIMFSYNNKELIINETVPNRFSPKSPDKAHLNLHINSLELGDSAVYFCASSQSAGGGRAFFGQGTRLTVV.

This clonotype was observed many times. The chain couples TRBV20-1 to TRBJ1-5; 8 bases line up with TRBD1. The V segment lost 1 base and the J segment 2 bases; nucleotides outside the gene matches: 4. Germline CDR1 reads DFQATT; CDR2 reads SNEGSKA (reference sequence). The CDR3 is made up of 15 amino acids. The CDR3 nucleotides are TGCAGTGCTAGAGTCCCGACAGGGGGCAATCAGCCCCAGCATTTT. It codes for CSARVPTGGNQPQHF.

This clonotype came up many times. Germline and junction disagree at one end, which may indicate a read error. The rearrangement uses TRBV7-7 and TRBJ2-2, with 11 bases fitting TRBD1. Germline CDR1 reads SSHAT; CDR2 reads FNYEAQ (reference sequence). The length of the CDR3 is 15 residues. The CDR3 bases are TGTGCTAGCAGCCTCGGGACAGGGGGAAACGGGGAGCTGTTTTTT. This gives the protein CASSLGTGGNGELFF.

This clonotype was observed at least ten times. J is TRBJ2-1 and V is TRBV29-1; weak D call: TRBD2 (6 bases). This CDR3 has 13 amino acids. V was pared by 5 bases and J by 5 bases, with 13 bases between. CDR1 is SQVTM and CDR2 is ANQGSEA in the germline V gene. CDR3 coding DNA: TGCAGCGTTCGAACCGGGAGCCACAATGAGCAGTTCTTC. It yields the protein CSVRTGSHNEQFF.

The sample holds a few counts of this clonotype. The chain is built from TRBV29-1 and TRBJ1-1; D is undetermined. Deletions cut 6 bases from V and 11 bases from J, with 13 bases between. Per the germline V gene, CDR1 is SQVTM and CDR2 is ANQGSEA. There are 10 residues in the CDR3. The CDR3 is CSVGELRAFF. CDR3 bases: TGCAGCGTCGGAGAGCTGAGGGCTTTCTTT.

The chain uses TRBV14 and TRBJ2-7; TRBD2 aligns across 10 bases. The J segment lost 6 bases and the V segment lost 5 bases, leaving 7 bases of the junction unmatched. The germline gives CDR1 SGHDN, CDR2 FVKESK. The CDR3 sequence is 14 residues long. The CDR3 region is CASSSASGSREQYF. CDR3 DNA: TGTGCCAGCAGCTCCGCTAGCGGGAGTCGCGAGCAGTACTTC.